This T cell receptor beta chain was observed in a study of blood T cells in healthy people across ages. The CDR3 extends over 15 amino acids. The junction had 10 bases not matched to a gene; V was cut back by 6 bases and J by 3 bases. Germline V gives CDR1 SGHTA, CDR2 FQGNSA. This clonotype was recorded only once. The study drew donors from healthy Caucasian individuals in Russia aged roughly 6 to 90. Using a J-beta primer mix together with a sample-barcoded 5' primer, a second PCR was run for roughly 7 to 11 cycles. Each cDNA molecule, via a template-switch adaptor with 12 random nucleotides, was tagged. MiXCR was run by TCRdb on the 5' RACE reads, yielding one entry per CDR3 protein. The data hold hundreds of thousands of distinct CDR3 sequences, with 29% observed a single time.

This chain links TRBV7-2 with TRBJ2-7; 8 nucleotides match TRBD1. The source is a woman older than 75 in good health. What was sequenced was blood. In DNA, the CDR3 is TGTGCCAGCAGTCAAACGGGACAGGCCGGCTACGAGCAGTACTTC. It encodes CASSQTGQAGYEQYF.